These 14 T cell receptor beta chains were all obtained from the same sample, sequenced in a study of cytomegalovirus exposure and HLA in healthy donors. With 60 Vbeta and 13 Jbeta primers, the PCR was carried out. Using immunoSEQ multiplex PCR, the repertoire was profiled, and TCRdb retains in-frame clones only, with some absent. Here the sample spans 130,000 to 150,000 clones, 75% to 80% being singletons. The material sequenced was PBMCs. Every receptor here comes from a woman aged 30 to 39 in good health and CMV-seronegative.

The chain is built from TRBV27 and TRBJ1-2, with a tentative D call TRBD1 (5 bases). V dropped 0 bases and J dropped 8 bases, with 19 bases sitting between them. Germline CDR1 is MNHEY and CDR2 is SMNVEV (reference sequence). The CDR3 runs 16 residues. The CDR3 DNA reads TGTGCCAGCAGTTTATCGATTCGGATAGGGGTAGGAGGCTACACCTTC. Protein: CASSLSIRIGVGGYTF.

The rearrangement links TRBV11-1 to TRBJ2-1; 12 positions match TRBD2. The CDR3 contains 15 residues. From germline, CDR1 is SGHAT and CDR2 FQDESV (reference sequence). The V gene end was trimmed by 3 bases and the J gene end by 7 bases; junction bases not matched to a gene: 4. As DNA, the CDR3 is TGTGCCAGCAGCTTCTGGACTAGCGGGGTAAATGAGCAGTTCTTC. Its translation is CASSFWTSGVNEQFF.

The chain combines TRBV10-3 with TRBJ1-1; the match to TRBD1 covers 8 bases. Unmatched junction bases numbered 2, after V lost 4 bases and J lost 1 base. Germline CDR1 reads ENHRY; CDR2 reads SYGVKD. The CDR3 sequence is 14 residues long. The CDR3 sequence is CAISVQGGNTEAFF. The CDR3 DNA sequence: TGTGCCATCAGTGTACAGGGGGGGAACACTGAAGCTTTCTTT.

The genes are TRBV29-1 and TRBJ1-2, with D perhaps TRBD1 (5 bases). Trimming pared 7 bases from V and 6 bases from J, leaving 21 bases between. Germline CDR1 SQVTM, CDR2 ANQGSEA. The CDR3 is 14 residues long. The DNA of the CDR3 is TGCAGCGCCGACCGAGGGGCGGGAACCAATGGCTACACCTTC. This codes for CSADRGAGTNGYTF.

As regards this clone: Within the sample, other DNA sequences also encode this same CDR3. J is TRBJ2-1 and V is TRBV6-5; 9 bases line up with TRBD2. V lost 5 bases to trimming and J lost 3 bases; unmatched junction nucleotides: 5. CDR1 is MNHEY and CDR2 is SVGAGI in the germline V gene. The length of the CDR3 is 15 residues. The CDR3 sequence is CASSLIAGDYNEQFF. The DNA of the CDR3 is TGTGCCAGCAGTCTTATAGCGGGGGACTACAATGAGCAGTTCTTC.

This chain uses TRBV7-2 with TRBJ1-1, with 9 bases lining up with TRBD1. Germline V CDR1 and CDR2: SGHTA, FQGNSA. V lost 5 bases, J lost 8 bases, and 6 bases stayed unmatched. The CDR3 length is 13 residues. The DNA for the CDR3 is TGTGCCAGCAGCAAGGACAGGGGACTCGAAGCTTTCTTT. Its protein product is CASSKDRGLEAFF.

V and J are TRBV30 and TRBJ1-2; D may be TRBD1 (6 bases). CDR3 length: 13 amino acids. Germline V gene lookup returns CDR1 GTSNPN and CDR2 SVGIG (reference sequence). V lost 4 bases and J 1 base, leaving 10 bases between the germline ends. CDR3 sequence reads: CAWTGALNYGYTF. The CDR3 DNA follows: TGTGCCTGGACAGGGGCTCTTAACTATGGCTACACCTTC.

The CDR3 loop is CASRAFRVTEAFF. DNA for the CDR3: TGTGCCAGCAGAGCATTCAGGGTCACTGAAGCTTTCTTT. The rearrangement uses TRBV6-1 and TRBJ1-1, with a possible D match to TRBD1 (5 bases). Trimming shortened V by 6 bases and J by 4 bases, and 12 bases separated the two germline ends. CDR1 and CDR2 from the germline V gene are MNHNS and SASEGT. The CDR3 runs to 13 residues.

V usage is TRBV10-3 and J usage is TRBJ1-2, with 7 bases aligning to TRBD1. V was pared by 3 bases and J by 6 bases, with 4 bases of the junction left unmatched. The CDR3 runs to 13 residues. CDR1 ENHRY and CDR2 SYGVKD come from the germline V gene. CDR3 protein: CAISDPGGDGYTF. The CDR3 DNA follows: TGTGCCATCAGTGACCCAGGGGGAGATGGCTACACCTTC.

The genes are TRBV6-5 and TRBJ2-7; 12 nucleotides line up with TRBD1. With V trimmed by 5 bases and J by 2 bases, 4 bases remained unmatched. The germline V gene encodes CDR1 MNHEY and CDR2 SVGAGI. This CDR3 is 15 amino acids long. The DNA for the CDR3 is TGTGCCAGCAGTGTGGGACAGGGGGCCACCTACGAGCAGTACTTC. Protein sequence: CASSVGQGATYEQYF.

The rearrangement uses TRBV7-3 and TRBJ1-1; the match to TRBD1 covers 8 bases. The junction had 4 bases not matched to a gene; V was cut back by 6 bases and J by 4 bases. Germline V gene sequence: CDR1 SGHTA, CDR2 FQGTGA. This CDR3 is 13 amino acids long. The chain's CDR3 is CASSLQGATEAFF. CDR3 bases: TGTGCCAGCAGTCTCCAGGGGGCCACTGAAGCTTTCTTT. The full variable domain, with the rest looked up from reference TRBV7-3 and TRBJ1-1, is GAGVSQTPSNKVTEKGKYVELRCDPISGHTALYWYRQSLGQGPEFLIYFQGTGAADDSGLPNDRFFAVRPEGSVSTLKIQRTERGDSAVYLCASSLQGATEAFFGQGTRLTVV.

This clone was detected only once. The J gene is TRBJ1-4, the V gene TRBV6-5, with D unclear. This CDR3 has 15 amino acids. Between the trimmed V and J ends, which lost 7 bases and 8 bases, there was a span of 20 bases. Germline V lookup: CDR1 MNHEY, CDR2 SVGAGI. CDR3 bases: TGTGCCAGCACCATCTCCGGAAGGTCGAGGGAAAAACTGTTTTTT. It is translated as CASTISGRSREKLFF.

With regard to this clone: One end of the junction fails to match germline, which may point to a read error. The chain links TRBV7-9 to TRBJ2-7, with 10 bases lining up with TRBD1. Looked up from germline, CDR1 is SEHNR and CDR2 is FQNEAQ (reference sequence). There are 17 residues in the CDR3. CDR3 nucleotide sequence: TGTTCCAGCAGCTCGGGACAGGGGTCTCCCAGCTCCTACGAGCAGTACTTC. Translating gives CSSSSGQGSPSSYEQYF.

Worth noting for this clone: Different DNA sequences within this sample yield the same CDR3. Here the CDR3 reads CASSQDLGATNEKLFF. The CDR3 DNA is TGCGCCAGCAGCCAAGATCTGGGGGCGACTAATGAAAAACTGTTTTTT. V is TRBV4-3 and J is TRBJ1-4; tentative D call: TRBD1 (6 bases). Trimming took off 0 bases at V and 2 bases at J, with 10 bases between the two ends. Germline values: CDR1 LGHNA, CDR2 YSLEER. There are 16 residues in the CDR3.